This paragraph covers one T cell receptor (beta chain) sequence. What it recognizes is unknown. The sample comes from a study of T cell repertoires in cytomegalovirus infection. Study overall: The authors relied on CMV epitopes, both recently identified HLA-C-restricted and well-studied HLA-B-restricted. Study-level findings and limits: The ex vivo response was dominated by HLA-C-restricted CMV-specific TCR beta clonotypes. Cumulated frequencies of public TCR beta families served to identify carriers of CMV plus the relevant HLA.

In TCRdb, the reads were re-called with MiXCR into one record per CDR3 protein. The data contain 380,000 or so distinct CDR3 sequences, just under 35% of them singletons. This specimen was cultured PBMCs, taken from culture after CMV antigen stimulation. This receptor was taken from a human donor in good health (CMV status not recorded). Some clones in this sample may be carry-over from other donors' samples.

The CDR3 DNA reads TGTGCCAGCAGCGTCGGACAGGGGGCCTACGAGCAGTACTTC. Its translation: CASSVGQGAYEQYF. This chain uses TRBV9 with TRBJ2-7; the match to TRBD1 covers 10 bases. Germline CDR1 and CDR2: SGDLS and YYNGEE. The CDR3 sequence is 14 residues long. V lost 2 bases and J lost 2; bases outside the gene matches: 1. The complete variable domain, with remaining parts taken from reference TRBV9 and TRBJ2-7, reads DSGVTQTPKHLITATGQRVTLRCSPRSGDLSVYWYQQSLDQGLQFLIQYYNGEERAKGNILERFSAQQFPDLHSELNLSSLELGDSALYFCASSVGQGAYEQYFGPGTRLTVT.